One and the same sample provided the 26 T cell receptor beta chains below, sequenced in a study of T cells in Graves' hyperthyroidism and ophthalmopathy. Amplification of TCR beta CDR3 regions was performed using RNA transcripts as template. An initial round of RT-PCR targeting the TCR CDR3 relied on the HTBI primer set. A single record per CDR3 protein comes from TCRdb applying MiXCR to the multiplex PCR reads. This table has approximately 640,000 distinct CDR3 sequences, roughly 17% appearing once. The specimen sequenced was blood. These receptors originate from a woman aged 30 to 39 with Graves' hyperthyroidism.

In its sample, this clonotype was seen many times. The V gene is TRBV12-3 or TRBV12-4, the J gene TRBJ2-3; possible D gene TRBD1, 7 bases. This CDR3 is built from 16 residues. V lost 5 bases and J lost 1, with 16 bases in between. The DNA of the CDR3 is TGTGCCAGCAGTCTCGCAGGGGGAGGAGGCACAGATACGCAGTATTTT. Translating gives CASSLAGGGGTDTQYF.

The sample holds a few counts of this clonotype. The J gene is TRBJ2-2, the V gene TRBV4-1, with D perhaps TRBD2 (7 bases). This CDR3 has 18 residues. Germline-derived CDR1 and CDR2 are MGHRA and YSYEKL. Trimming took off 2 bases at V and 0 bases at J, with 16 bases between the two ends. The CDR3 nucleotides are TGCGCCAGCAGCCAACTCCCCGGGGGGCTAGCGAACACCGGGGAGCTGTTTTTT. Protein: CASSQLPGGLANTGELFF.

This clonotype occurred a few times. The V gene is TRBV19, the J gene TRBJ2-7, with D maybe TRBD1 (7 bases). V lost 7 bases and J lost 4, with 17 bases in between. The CDR3 runs to 14 residues. The germline gives CDR1 LNHDA, CDR2 SQIVND (reference sequence). This CDR3 is CASKSAAGGYEQYF. For the CDR3, the DNA is TGTGCCAGTAAATCGGCGGCAGGGGGGTACGAGCAGTACTTC.

This clonotype has a count of ten or more. The genes are TRBV20-1 and TRBJ2-5; TRBD1 matches 8 bases. V shed 6 bases and J 3 bases; nucleotides not matched to a gene: 15. From germline, CDR1 is DFQATT and CDR2 SNEGSKA (reference sequence). The CDR3 totals 16 residues. The CDR3 spells CSAPRSTGAVEETQYF. The CDR3 DNA is TGCAGTGCCCCCAGGTCGACAGGGGCGGTGGAAGAGACCCAGTACTTC.

In its sample, this clonotype was seen many times. This sequence joins TRBV12-3 or TRBV12-4 and TRBJ2-1, with 7 bases aligning to TRBD2. The CDR3 runs to 14 residues. V gave up 1 base and J gave up 7 bases; unmatched junction bases: 4. This CDR3 is CASSLGGSTNEQFF. The CDR3 DNA reads as TGTGCCAGCAGTTTAGGCGGGAGTACGAATGAGCAGTTCTTC.

Ten or more counts support this clonotype. The V gene is TRBV7-8, the J gene TRBJ2-7, with TRBD2 matching over 10 bases. This CDR3 is 16 amino acids long. Trimming took 5 bases from V and 2 from J; bases not matched to a gene: 9. Germline CDR1 reads SGHVS; CDR2 reads FQNEAQ. The CDR3 here is CASSLGTSVTTYEQYF. CDR3 coding DNA: TGTGCCAGCAGCCTAGGGACTAGCGTCACCACCTACGAGCAGTACTTC.

This clonotype was detected a few times. The V call is TRBV24-1, the J call TRBJ2-3; 7 bases line up with TRBD2. This CDR3 is built from 18 residues. Germline CDR1 is KGHDR and CDR2 is SFDVKD. J gave up 1 base and V 1 base, and 10 bases lay outside the gene matches. Here the CDR3 reads CATSDFSGLAEGTDTQYF. Here the CDR3 DNA reads TGTGCCACCAGTGATTTTTCGGGCCTAGCGGAGGGCACAGATACGCAGTATTTT.

This clonotype was counted at least ten times. This rearrangement joins TRBV5-1 to TRBJ2-7; 8 bases align to TRBD1. The trim removed 4 bases at V and 5 bases at J, leaving 11 bases unmatched. CDR3 length: 15 amino acids. CDR1 and CDR2 (germline): SGHRS, YFSETQ. Here the CDR3 DNA reads TGCGCCAGCAGCCCCCAAAGGACAGGGTTGGACGAGCAGTACTTC. Residues: CASSPQRTGLDEQYF.

This clonotype was counted once. This could be a read error, since a much larger clone is one nucleotide away. The V gene is TRBV7-9, the J gene TRBJ2-5; D perhaps matches TRBD2 (6 bases). CDR1 is SEHNR, CDR2 FQNEAQ, per germline (reference sequence). V was cut by 5 bases and J by 5 bases, with 12 bases left in between. There are 13 residues in the CDR3. In nucleotides, the CDR3 is TGTGCCAGCAGCCCGCACGGAGGGGAGACCCAGTACTTC. It codes for CASSPHGGETQYF.

At least ten counts were recorded for this clonotype. The gene calls are TRBV20-1 and TRBJ2-3; 9 bases map to TRBD2. V was pared by 2 bases and J by 0 bases, with 0 bases of the junction left unmatched. Per the germline V gene, CDR1 is DFQATT and CDR2 is SNEGSKA (reference sequence). The CDR3 runs 14 residues. The CDR3 sequence is CSARLAGSTDTQYF. CDR3 sequence (DNA): TGCAGTGCTAGACTAGCGGGGAGCACAGATACGCAGTATTTT.

This chain uses TRBV3-1 with TRBJ2-3; no reliable D call. This CDR3 spans 16 amino acids. The V end was cut by 0 bases, the J end by 2 bases, with 12 bases between. Per germline, CDR1 LGHDT and CDR2 YNNKEL (reference sequence). Written as DNA, the CDR3 is TGTGCCAGCAGCCAAGATTTGCGCAACCCCACAGATACGCAGTATTTT. It is translated as CASSQDLRNPTDTQYF.

This clonotype was detected many times. The CDR3 DNA reads TGTGCCAGCTCAGCCGACGGACCGCAAGAGACCCAGTACTTC. Its protein product is CASSADGPQETQYF. The chain has TRBV18 and TRBJ2-5; D ambiguous. Trimming cost V 5 bases and J 2 bases, with 12 bases left between them. Germline lookup yields CDR1 KGHSH and CDR2 LQKENI. The CDR3 has 14 residues. Filled out from reference TRBV18 and TRBJ2-5, the complete variable domain reads NAGVMQNPRHLVRRRGQEARLRCSPMKGHSHVYWYRQLPEEGLKFMVYLQKENIIDESGMPKERFSAEFPKEGPSILRIQQVVRGDSAAYFCASSADGPQETQYFGPGTRLLVL.

This clonotype appeared many times. This chain uses TRBV6-1 with TRBJ2-2, with 11 bases that match TRBD1. The CDR3 has 15 amino acids. V gave up 6 bases and J gave up 5 bases; unmatched junction bases: 5. Germline V gene sequence: CDR1 MNHNS, CDR2 SASEGT. CDR3 amino acids: CASREGTGGTGELFF. The CDR3 DNA sequence: TGTGCCAGCAGGGAGGGGACAGGGGGTACCGGGGAGCTGTTTTTT.

This clonotype was counted only a few times. This may come from a read error, since a much larger clone is one base off. The rearrangement uses TRBV28 and TRBJ1-2; tentative D call: TRBD1 (5 bases). The CDR3 contains 12 residues. Trimming removed 7 bases from V and 4 bases from J, with 10 bases in between. CDR1 is MDHEN and CDR2 is SYDVKM in the germline V gene. The CDR3 loop reads CASNVGTYGYTF. The CDR3 nucleotides read TGTGCCAGCAACGTCGGGACCTATGGCTACACCTTC.

This clonotype showed up many times. The V call is TRBV7-2, the J call TRBJ2-5; 11 bases match TRBD2. Germline CDR1 SGHTA, CDR2 FQGNSA. V gave up 1 base and J gave up 4 bases; unmatched junction bases: 2. The CDR3 extends over 15 amino acids. This CDR3 is CASSLGGLAGETQYF. CDR3 nucleotide sequence: TGTGCCAGCAGCTTAGGCGGACTAGCGGGAGAGACCCAGTACTTC.

This clonotype has at least ten counts. The CDR3 DNA is TGCAGTGCTGAGATAGCGGGAGGGAGGGGCACAGATACGCAGTATTTT. This translates into CSAEIAGGRGTDTQYF. This chain joins TRBV20-1 and TRBJ2-3; TRBD2 matches 11 bases. Trimming took 5 bases from V and 1 from J; bases not matched to a gene: 8. CDR1 DFQATT and CDR2 SNEGSKA come from the germline V gene (reference sequence). CDR3 size: 16 residues.

This clonotype was seen many times. The chain links TRBV12-3 or TRBV12-4 to TRBJ1-5; D possibly corresponds to TRBD1 (5 bases). The CDR3 runs to 13 residues. Trimming cost V 6 bases and J 6 bases, with 12 bases left between them. The CDR3 DNA reads TGTGCCAGCAGCCCAGGGATAGGTCAGCCCCAGCATTTT. It encodes CASSPGIGQPQHF.

This clonotype was seen at least ten times. This chain connects TRBV28 to TRBJ1-2, with D maybe TRBD1 (6 bases). Trimming removed 6 bases from V and 6 bases from J, with 20 bases in between. The CDR3 runs 15 residues. Per the germline V gene, CDR1 is MDHEN and CDR2 is SYDVKM. The CDR3 here is CASSYSQGRGHGYTF. The CDR3 DNA follows: TGTGCCAGCAGCTACTCACAGGGACGGGGTCATGGCTACACCTTC.

V and J are TRBV6-1 and TRBJ1-5, with D tentatively TRBD1 (6 bases). Looked up from germline, CDR1 is MNHNS and CDR2 is SASEGT. The CDR3 spans 15 residues. V was trimmed by 6 bases and J by 2 bases, leaving 14 bases between them. The DNA of the CDR3 is TGTGCCAGCAGGACGTCGGGGGCAGGCAATCAGCCCCAGCATTTT. This sequence encodes CASRTSGAGNQPQHF.

This sequence joins TRBV7-9 and TRBJ2-3; 14 bases are a match to TRBD2. CDR1 and CDR2 from the germline V gene are SEHNR and FQNEAQ (reference sequence). V trimming: 3 bases; J trimming: 3 bases; junction bases outside the gene matches: 8. This CDR3 is built from 18 residues. CDR3 nucleotide sequence: TGTGCCAGCAGCTTGGGACTAGCGGGAGTGAGGGGGACAGATACGCAGTATTTT. Protein sequence: CASSLGLAGVRGTDTQYF.

This clonotype came up many times. The chain links TRBV3-1 to TRBJ1-4; TRBD1 might be the D (6 bases). Deletions cut 4 bases from V and 4 bases from J, with 13 bases between. The CDR3 is 15 amino acids. Germline CDR1 reads LGHDT; CDR2 reads YNNKEL (reference sequence). CDR3 in amino acids: CASSLNREYNEKLFF. The DNA of the CDR3 is TGTGCCAGCAGCCTCAACAGGGAGTATAATGAAAAACTGTTTTTT.

CDR3 sequence (DNA): TGTGCCAGCAGTGGTCTTGAAGGCATTCAGTACTTC. It is translated as CASSGLEGIQYF. The chain links TRBV11-1 to TRBJ2-4; D gene unclear. The CDR3 runs to 12 residues. CDR1 is SGHAT, CDR2 FQDESV, per germline (reference sequence). V dropped 6 bases and J dropped 9 bases, with 12 bases sitting between them.

This clonotype was recorded at least ten times. This rearrangement joins TRBV11-3 to TRBJ1-6; no reliable D call. Trimming took off 1 base at V and 9 bases at J, with 13 bases between the two ends. The CDR3 covers 15 residues. Germline CDR1 and CDR2: SGHNT and YENEEA. The CDR3 nucleotides read TGTGCCAGCAGCTTAGTGGCAGAGTGGGGTTCACCCCTCCACTTT. Translated, it gives CASSLVAEWGSPLHF.

J is TRBJ2-1 and V is TRBV10-3; possible D gene TRBD2, 6 bases. The V gene lost 0 bases and the J gene lost 5 bases, with 14 bases spanning the gap. The CDR3 loop spans 16 amino acids. Per germline, CDR1 ENHRY and CDR2 SYGVKD. The CDR3 is CAISESITGGDNEQFF. The CDR3 region has the DNA TGTGCCATCAGTGAGTCGATCACCGGGGGAGACAATGAGCAGTTCTTC.

This clonotype was observed at least ten times. The chain carries TRBV28 and TRBJ2-3; 8 nucleotides line up with TRBD2. Trimming at V came to 5 bases and at J to 0 bases, leaving 4 bases not matched to a gene. Germline values: CDR1 MDHEN, CDR2 SYDVKM. The CDR3 is 15 residues long. CDR3 region: CASSRGLESTDTQYF. The CDR3 bases are TGTGCCAGCAGTAGGGGACTAGAGAGCACAGATACGCAGTATTTT.

This clonotype showed up just a few times. The J gene is TRBJ1-5, the V gene TRBV19; TRBD1 matches 9 bases. With V trimmed by 2 bases and J by 0 bases, 11 bases remained unmatched. The CDR3 extends over 19 amino acids. Germline V lookup: CDR1 LNHDA, CDR2 SQIVND (reference sequence). The CDR3 DNA sequence: TGTGCCAGTAGTATACCGGGACAGGGTCTCAATTATAGCAATCAGCCCCAGCATTTT. This encodes CASSIPGQGLNYSNQPQHF.